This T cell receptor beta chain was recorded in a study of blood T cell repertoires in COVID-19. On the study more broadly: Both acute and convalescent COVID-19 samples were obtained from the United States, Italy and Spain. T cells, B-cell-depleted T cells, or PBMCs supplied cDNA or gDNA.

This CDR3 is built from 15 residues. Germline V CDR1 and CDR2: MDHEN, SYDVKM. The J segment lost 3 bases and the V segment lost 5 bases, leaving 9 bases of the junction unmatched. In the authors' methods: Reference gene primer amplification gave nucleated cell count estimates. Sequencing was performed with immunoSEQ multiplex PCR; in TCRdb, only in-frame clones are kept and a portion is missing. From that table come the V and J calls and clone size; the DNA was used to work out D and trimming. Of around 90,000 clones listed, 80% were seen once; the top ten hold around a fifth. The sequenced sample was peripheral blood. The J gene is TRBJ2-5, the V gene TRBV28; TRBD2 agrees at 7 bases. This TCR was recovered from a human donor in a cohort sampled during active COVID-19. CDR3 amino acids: CASSTSAGLKETQYF. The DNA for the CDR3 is TGTGCCAGCAGTACCTCAGCGGGGTTAAAAGAGACCCAGTACTTC.